These 25 T cell receptor beta chains were all obtained from the same sample, sequenced in a study of cytomegalovirus exposure and HLA in healthy donors. Primers: 60 Vbeta forward and 13 Jbeta reverse. The data were produced by immunoSEQ multiplex PCR, yet TCRdb's version contains in-frame clones alone and is incomplete. Of around 100,000 clones in the sample, around 9.1% were seen once. The sequenced sample consisted of PBMCs. These receptors were obtained from a man in his forties in good health and CMV-seropositive.

In its sample, this clone was seen a few times. The chain uses TRBV4-1 and TRBJ2-5, with a weak D call TRBD2 (5 bases). Deletions cut 8 bases from V and 5 bases from J, with 18 bases between. The germline gives CDR1 MGHRA, CDR2 YSYEKL. CDR3 length: 14 residues. The CDR3 loop is CASARAGLSETQYF. In nucleotides, the CDR3 is TGCGCCAGCGCACGCGCCGGACTTAGTGAGACCCAGTACTTC.

This clone has just a few counts. The rearrangement uses TRBV5-6 and TRBJ2-7; weak D call: TRBD2 (5 bases). This CDR3 is built from 15 residues. Trimming took 3 bases from V and 4 from J, leaving 17 bases between them. CDR1 SGHDT and CDR2 YYEEEE come from the germline V gene. DNA for the CDR3: TGTGCCAGCAGCTCTCTCCGTGAGGGAAAATACGAGCAGTACTTC. This gives the protein CASSSLREGKYEQYF.

The genes are TRBV9 and TRBJ2-1, with 15 positions matching TRBD2. This CDR3 contains 14 residues. CDR1 and CDR2 from the germline V gene are SGDLS and YYNGEE. The V gene end was trimmed by 3 bases and the J gene end by 8 bases; junction bases not matched to a gene: 0. CDR3 residues: CASSGTSGRDEQFF. The CDR3 coding sequence is TGTGCCAGCAGCGGGACTAGCGGGAGGGATGAGCAGTTCTTC.

This rearrangement joins TRBV5-1 to TRBJ2-5; 13 bases are a match to TRBD2. The ends lost 3 bases at V and 3 bases at J; junction bases unmatched: 5. This CDR3 has 16 amino acids. Per the germline V gene, CDR1 is SGHRS and CDR2 is YFSETQ. The CDR3 DNA sequence: TGCGCCAGCAGCTACTCCGGGACTAGCGGGAAAGAGACCCAGTACTTC. This encodes CASSYSGTSGKETQYF.

The rearrangement uses TRBV7-9 and TRBJ1-1, with D perhaps matching TRBD1 (5 bases). This CDR3 contains 15 residues. Deletions cut 5 bases from V and 1 base from J, with 14 bases between. The V gene's germline CDR1 is SEHNR and CDR2 FQNEAQ (reference sequence). The CDR3 region is CASSPTLTGNTEAFF. Written as DNA, the CDR3 is TGTGCCAGCAGCCCGACTCTTACAGGGAACACTGAAGCTTTCTTT.

V and J are TRBV14 and TRBJ2-7; weak D call: TRBD1 (6 bases). The CDR3 runs 14 residues. Trimming removed 4 bases at V and 5 bases at J, with 15 bases between. The germline CDR1 and CDR2 sequences are SGHDN and FVKESK. The CDR3 DNA reads TGTGCCAGCAGCCCTGGGGACACGACCCACGAGCAGTACTTC. Its translation: CASSPGDTTHEQYF.

CDR3: CASSLGQGHQPQHF. The CDR3 bases are TGTGCCAGCAGCTTGGGGCAGGGCCATCAGCCCCAGCATTTT. The rearrangement joins TRBV5-8 to TRBJ1-5; TRBD1 might be the D (5 bases). Germline CDR1 is SGHTS and CDR2 is YDEGEE. Deletions cut 0 bases from V and 5 bases from J, with 9 bases between. This CDR3 region has 14 residues.

The gene calls are TRBV25-1 and TRBJ2-2, with 10 bases matching TRBD1. Germline V gene sequence: CDR1 MGHDK, CDR2 SYGVNS. This CDR3 spans 15 amino acids. Germline trimming cut 2 bases from V and 3 bases from J; bases unmatched to any gene: 0. The CDR3 DNA reads TGTGCCAGCAGTGAAGGGACAGGGGACACCGGGGAGCTGTTTTTT. Translation: CASSEGTGDTGELFF.

This clone was counted only a few times. The chain employs TRBV27 and TRBJ2-7; the match to TRBD1 covers 7 bases. The V gene end was trimmed by 3 bases and the J gene end by 2 bases; junction bases not matched to a gene: 4. This CDR3 is 14 amino acids long. Germline assignment: CDR1 MNHEY and CDR2 SMNVEV (reference sequence). The CDR3 is CASSFGTDTYEQYF. CDR3 DNA sequence: TGTGCCAGCAGTTTTGGGACAGATACCTACGAGCAGTACTTC.

This clone turned up a few times. The CDR3 coding sequence is TGTGCTAGTGGCGCAACTTACAATGAGCAGTTCTTC. As protein: CASGATYNEQFF. The chain is built from TRBV12-5 and TRBJ2-1; D remains ambiguous. V was clipped by 6 bases and J by 4 bases, with 7 bases between them. CDR1 and CDR2 (germline): LGHNT, FRNRAP. CDR3 length: 12 amino acids.

On this clone: Germline and junction disagree at one end, which may indicate a read error. Other DNA sequences in the same sample also yield this CDR3. V usage is TRBV14 and J usage is TRBJ1-1, with 7 bases that match TRBD1. The CDR3 sequence is 15 residues long. Looked up from germline, CDR1 is SGHDN and CDR2 is FVKESK. The CDR3 DNA sequence: TGTGCCAGCAGCCAAGACAAGACAGGGCACACTGAAGCTTTCTTC. Its protein product is CASSQDKTGHTEAFF.

This clone was counted a few times. V and J are TRBV27 and TRBJ2-7, with 12 bases that match TRBD2. Germline lookup yields CDR1 MNHEY and CDR2 SMNVEV (reference sequence). With V trimmed by 5 bases and J by 1 base, 6 bases remained unmatched. This CDR3 is built from 16 residues. The CDR3: CASSPLGTSGSYEQYF. CDR3 nucleotides: TGTGCCAGCAGTCCCCTTGGGACTAGCGGGTCCTACGAGCAGTACTTC.

This clone turned up a few times. V is TRBV5-6 and J is TRBJ2-1; TRBD2 agrees at 10 bases. The CDR3 runs 15 residues. V shed 2 bases and J 9 bases; nucleotides not matched to a gene: 8. In germline, CDR1 is SGHDT, CDR2 YYEEEE. CDR3 amino acids: CASSFPSGRAGEQFF. DNA of the CDR3: TGTGCCAGCAGCTTCCCAAGCGGGAGGGCGGGTGAGCAGTTCTTC.

V gene TRBV2 combines with J gene TRBJ2-7, with 9 nucleotides matching TRBD1. CDR1 SNHLY and CDR2 FYNNEI come from the germline V gene. Trimming took 6 bases from V and 7 from J; bases not matched to a gene: 13. This CDR3 is 15 amino acids long. The CDR3 nucleotides are TGTGCCAGCAGCTCTCCCCGGACAGGGGTTAGGGAGCAGTACTTC. It translates to CASSSPRTGVREQYF.

The rearrangement joins TRBV9 to TRBJ2-7; TRBD2 might be the D (6 bases). Per the germline V gene, CDR1 is SGDLS and CDR2 is YYNGEE. V was pared by 4 bases and J by 4 bases, with 18 bases between. This CDR3 spans 15 amino acids. The CDR3 here is CASSPGLRGQYEQYF. Written as DNA, the CDR3 is TGTGCCAGCAGCCCGGGACTGAGGGGCCAATACGAGCAGTACTTC.

A few counts support this clone. V and J are TRBV6-1 and TRBJ1-1; 9 nucleotides agree with TRBD1. CDR1 is MNHNS and CDR2 is SASEGT in the germline V gene. The CDR3 has 14 residues. V shed 3 bases and J 4 bases; nucleotides not matched to a gene: 3. CDR3 nucleotides: TGTGCCAGCAGTGATCCGGGACAGGGCACTGAAGCTTTCTTT. It yields the protein CASSDPGQGTEAFF.

The V gene is TRBV27, the J gene TRBJ2-1, with TRBD2 identical over 7 bases. This CDR3 contains 15 residues. Germline values: CDR1 MNHEY, CDR2 SMNVEV (reference sequence). V was clipped by 1 base and J by 5 bases; unmatched bases: 5. CDR3 protein: CASSLLGLGDNEQFF. The CDR3 nucleotides read TGTGCCAGCAGTTTATTAGGACTAGGCGACAATGAGCAGTTCTTC.

This sequence joins TRBV7-2 and TRBJ1-2; perhaps TRBD1 as D (6 bases). Germline values: CDR1 SGHTA, CDR2 FQGNSA. Deletions cut 1 base from V and 4 bases from J, with 13 bases between. CDR3 length equals 15 residues. The CDR3: CASSLVQGGGYGYTF. Written as DNA, the CDR3 is TGTGCCAGCAGCTTAGTTCAGGGAGGGGGCTATGGCTACACCTTC. Variable domain in full (rest from reference TRBV7-2 and TRBJ1-2): GAGVSQSPSNKVTEKGKDVELRCDPISGHTALYWYRQSLGQGLEFLIYFQGNSAPDKSGLPSDRFSAERTGGSVSTLTIQRTQQEDSAVYLCASSLVQGGGYGYTFGSGTRLTVV.

This clone was seen a handful of times. The genes are TRBV14 and TRBJ1-4; 8 nucleotides match TRBD1. V lost 1 base, J lost 11 bases, and 3 bases stayed unmatched. CDR1 is SGHDN and CDR2 is FVKESK in the germline V gene. This CDR3 is 13 amino acids long. CDR3 protein: CASSQAGTGKLFF. The CDR3 DNA sequence: TGTGCCAGCAGCCAAGCCGGGACAGGTAAACTGTTTTTT.

This clone was found a few times. This chain links TRBV28 with TRBJ1-4; a possible D gene is TRBD1 (5 bases). The CDR3 is 17 amino acids. Trimming took off 3 bases at V and 8 bases at J, with 22 bases between the two ends. Per germline, CDR1 MDHEN and CDR2 SYDVKM. CDR3 sequence reads: CASSLGIIGTGREKLFF. The DNA of the CDR3 is TGTGCCAGCAGTTTGGGTATAATAGGGACCGGGAGGGAAAAACTGTTTTTT.

This clone was counted only a few times. The chain carries TRBV11-2 and TRBJ2-1; 7 bases line up with TRBD2. J lost 3 bases, V lost 1 base, and 9 bases had no gene match. This CDR3 is 17 amino acids long. CDR1 and CDR2 (germline): SGHAT, FQNNGV. The CDR3 DNA reads as TGTGCCAGCAGCTTAGGGTCCCGGACTAGGATCTACAATGAGCAGTTCTTC. Its translation: CASSLGSRTRIYNEQFF.

The chain employs TRBV14 and TRBJ1-2; D gene uncertain. The length of the CDR3 is 16 residues. V was cut by 1 base and J by 5 bases, with 17 bases left in between. The V gene's germline CDR1 is SGHDN and CDR2 FVKESK. The CDR3 nucleotides are TGTGCCAGCAGCCAAGCCCCGGCGGTCCGAGGATATGGCTACACCTTC. Translation: CASSQAPAVRGYGYTF. The full variable domain, in which reference TRBV14 and TRBJ1-2 provide the parts outside the CDR3, is EAGVTQFPSHSVIEKGQTVTLRCDPISGHDNLYWYRRVMGKEIKFLLHFVKESKQDESGMPNNRFLAERTGGTYSTLKVQPAELEDSGVYFCASSQAPAVRGYGYTFGSGTRLTVV.

This clone is judged medium-sized (0.01 to 0.1%). The chain links TRBV12-5 to TRBJ2-1; TRBD2 matches 13 bases. From germline, CDR1 is LGHNT and CDR2 FRNRAP. The CDR3 spans 15 residues. V lost 3 bases, J lost 9 bases, and 5 bases stayed unmatched. The CDR3 reads CASGLLAGGPGEQFF. The CDR3, as DNA: TGTGCTAGTGGTTTACTAGCGGGAGGGCCTGGTGAGCAGTTCTTC.

There are a few counts of this clone. This sequence joins TRBV27 and TRBJ2-3; 8 bases are shared with TRBD1. The CDR3 is made up of 15 amino acids. Germline CDR1 and CDR2: MNHEY and SMNVEV (reference sequence). V was clipped by 5 bases and J by 3 bases; unmatched bases: 7. The CDR3 is CASSLGQGFTDTQYF. The CDR3 DNA follows: TGTGCCAGCAGTCTTGGACAGGGCTTTACAGATACGCAGTATTTT.

The gene calls are TRBV27 and TRBJ2-2; 9 bases are shared with TRBD2. The CDR3 runs 16 residues. With V trimmed by 3 bases and J by 5 bases, 7 bases remained unmatched. The germline V gene encodes CDR1 MNHEY and CDR2 SMNVEV (reference sequence). The CDR3: CASSFAAGGRTGELFF. The CDR3 DNA reads TGTGCCAGCAGTTTTGCAGCGGGAGGTCGGACCGGGGAGCTGTTTTTT.